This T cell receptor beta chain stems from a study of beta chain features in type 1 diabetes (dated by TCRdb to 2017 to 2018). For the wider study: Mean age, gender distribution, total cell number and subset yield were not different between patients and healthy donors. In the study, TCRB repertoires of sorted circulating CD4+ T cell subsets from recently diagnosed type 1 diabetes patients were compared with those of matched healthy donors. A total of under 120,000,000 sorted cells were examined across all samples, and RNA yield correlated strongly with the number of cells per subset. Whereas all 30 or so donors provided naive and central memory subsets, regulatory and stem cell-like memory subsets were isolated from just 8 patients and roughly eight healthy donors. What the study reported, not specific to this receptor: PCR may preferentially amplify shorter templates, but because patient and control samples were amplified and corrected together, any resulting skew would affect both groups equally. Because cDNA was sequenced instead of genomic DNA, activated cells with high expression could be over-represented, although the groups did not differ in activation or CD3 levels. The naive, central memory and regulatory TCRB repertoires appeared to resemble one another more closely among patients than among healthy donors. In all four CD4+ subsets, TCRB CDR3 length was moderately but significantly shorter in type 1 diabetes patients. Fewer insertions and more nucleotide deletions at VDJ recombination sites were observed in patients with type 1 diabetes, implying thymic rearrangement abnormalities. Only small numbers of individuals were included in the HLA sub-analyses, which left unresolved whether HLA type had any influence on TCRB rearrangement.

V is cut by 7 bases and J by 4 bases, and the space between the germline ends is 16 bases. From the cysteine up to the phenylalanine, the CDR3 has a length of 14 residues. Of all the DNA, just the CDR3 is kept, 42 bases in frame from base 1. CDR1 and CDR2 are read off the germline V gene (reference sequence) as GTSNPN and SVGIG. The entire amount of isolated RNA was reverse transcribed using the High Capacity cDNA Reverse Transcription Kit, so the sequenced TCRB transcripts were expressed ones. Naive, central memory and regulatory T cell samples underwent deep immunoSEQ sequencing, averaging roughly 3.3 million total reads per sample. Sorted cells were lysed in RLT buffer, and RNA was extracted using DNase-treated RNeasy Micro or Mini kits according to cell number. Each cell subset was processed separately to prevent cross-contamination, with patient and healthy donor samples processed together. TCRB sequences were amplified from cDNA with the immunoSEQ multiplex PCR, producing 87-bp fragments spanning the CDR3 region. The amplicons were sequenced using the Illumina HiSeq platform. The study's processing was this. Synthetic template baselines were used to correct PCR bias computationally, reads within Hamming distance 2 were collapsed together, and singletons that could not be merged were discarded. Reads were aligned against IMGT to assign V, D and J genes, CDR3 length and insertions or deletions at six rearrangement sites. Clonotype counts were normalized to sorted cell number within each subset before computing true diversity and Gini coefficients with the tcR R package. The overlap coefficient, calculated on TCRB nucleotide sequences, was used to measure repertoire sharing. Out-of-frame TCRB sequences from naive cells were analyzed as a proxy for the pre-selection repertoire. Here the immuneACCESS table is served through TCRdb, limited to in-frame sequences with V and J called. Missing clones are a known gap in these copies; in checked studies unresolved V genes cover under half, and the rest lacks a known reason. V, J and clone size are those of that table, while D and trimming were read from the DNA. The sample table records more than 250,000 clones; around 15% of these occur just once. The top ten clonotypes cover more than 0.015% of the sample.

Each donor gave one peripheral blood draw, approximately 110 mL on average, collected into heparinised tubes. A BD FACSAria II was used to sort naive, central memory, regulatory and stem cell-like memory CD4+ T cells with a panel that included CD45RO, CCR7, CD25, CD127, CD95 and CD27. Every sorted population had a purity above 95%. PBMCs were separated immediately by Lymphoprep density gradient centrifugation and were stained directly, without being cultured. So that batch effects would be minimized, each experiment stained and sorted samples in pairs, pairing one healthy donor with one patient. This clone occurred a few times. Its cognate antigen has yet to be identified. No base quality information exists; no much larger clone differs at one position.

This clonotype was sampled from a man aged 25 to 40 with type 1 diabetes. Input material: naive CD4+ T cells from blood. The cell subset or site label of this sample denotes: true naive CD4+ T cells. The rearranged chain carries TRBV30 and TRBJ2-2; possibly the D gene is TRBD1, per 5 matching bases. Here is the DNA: TGTGCCTTACACAGGACGTCGGGCACCGGGGAGCTGTTTTTT. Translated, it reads CALHRTSGTGELFF.